This TCR beta chain was profiled in a study of T cell responses to AZD1222 COVID-19 vaccine. About the research overall: Doses given second, at about 4 or about 12 weeks, were pooled. Study-wide points: Sampling captured repertoires only after the peak T cell response. Clonal diversity may have been underestimated in mostly white British donors. Two AZD1222 doses significantly raised spike-specific TCR breadth and depth over controls.

Details on this clone: What it binds is not known.

Sequencing was performed with immunoSEQ multiplex PCR; in TCRdb, only in-frame clones are kept and a portion is missing. The repertoire consists of about 94,000 clones, with roughly 84% occurring once and the leading ten covering more than 10%. The germline V gene has CDR1 SGHTA and CDR2 FQGTGA. The length of the CDR3 is 13 residues. The V segment lost 5 bases and the J segment 11 bases; nucleotides outside the gene matches: 9. V is TRBV7-3 and J is TRBJ1-1; 9 nucleotides agree with TRBD1. The receptor was isolated from an adult in good health. The sample consisted of peripheral blood, taken on day 0 of AZD1222 vaccination. The CDR3 DNA is TGTGCCAGCAGCGGGGGAGGGACAGGGTACGCTTTCTTT. Residues: CASSGGGTGYAFF.